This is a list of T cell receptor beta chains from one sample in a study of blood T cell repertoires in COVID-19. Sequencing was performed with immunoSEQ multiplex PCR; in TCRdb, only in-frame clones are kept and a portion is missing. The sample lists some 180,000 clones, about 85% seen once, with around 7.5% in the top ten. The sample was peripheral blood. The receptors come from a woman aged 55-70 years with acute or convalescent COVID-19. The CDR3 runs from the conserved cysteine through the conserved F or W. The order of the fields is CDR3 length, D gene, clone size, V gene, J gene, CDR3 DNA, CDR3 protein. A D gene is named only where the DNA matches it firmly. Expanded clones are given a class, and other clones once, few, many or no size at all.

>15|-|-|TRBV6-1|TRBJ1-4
TGTGCCAGCAGTGAAGTCGGCGGGGCAGGCGAAAAACTGTTTTTT
CASSEVGGAGEKLFF
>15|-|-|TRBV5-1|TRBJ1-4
TGCGCCAGCAGCTTGGACGGGGATCGGGGTGAAAAACTGTTTTTT
CASSLDGDRGEKLFF
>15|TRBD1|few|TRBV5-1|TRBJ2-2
TGCGCCAGCAGCCCCGGGACAGGGCACACCGGGGAGCTGTTTTTT
CASSPGTGHTGELFF
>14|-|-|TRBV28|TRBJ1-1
TGTGCCAGCCGAGCGGGGGGGGTTGGGACTGAAGCTTTCTTT
CASRAGGVGTEAFF
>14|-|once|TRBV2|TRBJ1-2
TGTGCCAGCAGTGATAGGAACAGAAACTATGGCTACACCTTC
CASSDRNRNYGYTF
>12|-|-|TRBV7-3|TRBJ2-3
TGTGCCAGCAGCCCCCGGGGGGATACGCAGTATTTT
CASSPRGDTQYF
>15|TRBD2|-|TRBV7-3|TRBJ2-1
TGTGCCAGCAGCCTCACTAGCGGGGCCTACAATGAGCAGTTCTTC
CASSLTSGAYNEQFF
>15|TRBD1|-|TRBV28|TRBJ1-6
TGTGCCAGCAGTTTGCAACAGGGGAACGGCTCACCCCTCCACTTT
CASSLQQGNGSPLHF
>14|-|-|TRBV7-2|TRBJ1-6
TGTGCCAGCAGCTTAGCGTCTCGCGGCTCACCCCTCCACTTT
CASSLASRGSPLHF
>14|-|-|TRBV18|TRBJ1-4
TGTGCCAGCTCGCCGGGACTGAAGAATGAAAAACTGTTTTTT
CASSPGLKNEKLFF
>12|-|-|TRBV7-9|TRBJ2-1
TGTGCCAGCAGCTCCACGGTTGCGGGGCAGTTCTTC
CASSSTVAGQFF
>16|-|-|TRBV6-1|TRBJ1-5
TGTGCCAGCAGTGAAGCAAGAGGCAGCAGCAATCAGCCCCAGCATTTT
CASSEARGSSNQPQHF
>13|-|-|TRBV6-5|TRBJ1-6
TGTGCCAGCAGTTCGCTTGAGAATTCACCCCTCCACTTT
CASSSLENSPLHF
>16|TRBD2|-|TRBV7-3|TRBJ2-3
TGTGCCAGCAGCCTACTAGCGGGGACTAGCACAGATACGCAGTATTTT
CASSLLAGTSTDTQYF
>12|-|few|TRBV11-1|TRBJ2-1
TGTGCCAGCAGCCAAGGGAGAAATGAGCAGTTCTTC
CASSQGRNEQFF
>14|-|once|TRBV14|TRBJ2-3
TGTGCCAGCGCTCAAAGGCCCGGGGTAGATACGCAGTATTTT
CASAQRPGVDTQYF
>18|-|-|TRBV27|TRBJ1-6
TGTGCCAGCAGTTTATACCCCCCTCAGACAGGCGGAAATTCACCCCTCCACTTT
CASSLYPPQTGGNSPLHF
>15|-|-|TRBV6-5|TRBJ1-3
TGTGCCAGCAGTTACTACCGAGCCTCTGGAAACACCATATATTTT
CASSYYRASGNTIYF
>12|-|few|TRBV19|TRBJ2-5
TGTGCCAGTTCCAGCGGGTTAGAGACCCAGTACTTC
CASSSGLETQYF
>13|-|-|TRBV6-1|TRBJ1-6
TGTGCCAGCAGTGAAGTCAGTTATTCACCCCTCCACTTT
CASSEVSYSPLHF
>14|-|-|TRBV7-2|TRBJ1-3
TGTGCCAGCAGCTTAGTGGCCCCTGGAAACACCATATATTTT
CASSLVAPGNTIYF
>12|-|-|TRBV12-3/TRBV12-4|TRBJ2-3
TGTGCCAGCGGACAACAGGTAGATACGCAGTATTTT
CASGQQVDTQYF
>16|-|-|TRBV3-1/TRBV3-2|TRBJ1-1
TGTGCCAGCAGCCGATCTCGGACAGCCCGGTACACTGAAGCTTTCTTT
CASSRSRTARYTEAFF
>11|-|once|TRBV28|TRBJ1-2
TGTGCCAGCAGAACAGACTATGGCTACACCTTC
CASRTDYGYTF
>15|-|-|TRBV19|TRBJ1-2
TGTGCCAGTAGTCATCCTGGACTCGGGGGCTATGGCTACACCTTC
CASSHPGLGGYGYTF
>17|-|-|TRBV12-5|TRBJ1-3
TGTGCTAGTGGTTTGGTACACGGCAGGCTGGCCGGAAACACCATATATTTT
CASGLVHGRLAGNTIYF
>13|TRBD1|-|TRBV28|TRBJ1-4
TGTGCCTCAGGGGGTTTTGCTAATGAAAAACTGTTTTTT
CASGGFANEKLFF
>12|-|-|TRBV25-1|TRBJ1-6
TGTGCCAGCAAAGCGGGCCGATCACCCCTCCACTTT
CASKAGRSPLHF
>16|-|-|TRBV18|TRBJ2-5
TGTGCCAGCTCACCACCGGGCCGGTCCTCGTTAGAGACCCAGTACTTC
CASSPPGRSSLETQYF
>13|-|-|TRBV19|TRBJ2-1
TGTGCCAGTAGTGGTTCTGGCTTGGATGAGCAGTTCTTC
CASSGSGLDEQFF
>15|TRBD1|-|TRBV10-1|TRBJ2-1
TGCGCCAGCTCGACAGGGGGCCTTCGGGACAATGAGCAGTTCTTC
CASSTGGLRDNEQFF
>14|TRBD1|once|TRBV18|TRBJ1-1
TGTGCCAGCTCACCTACAGGGGGTAACGGGAAAGCTTTCTTT
CASSPTGGNGKAFF
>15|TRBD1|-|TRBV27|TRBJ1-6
TGTGCCAGCAGTCCCCGACAGGGACAAAATTCACCCCTCCACTTT
CASSPRQGQNSPLHF
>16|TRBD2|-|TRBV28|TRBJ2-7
TGTGCCAGCAGCTTCGCGGGGACTAGCTCAATTACGGAGCAGTACTTC
CASSFAGTSSITEQYF
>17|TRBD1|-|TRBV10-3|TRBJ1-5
TGTGCCATCAGTGAGTCTCTTCTGACAGGGAGTGGACAGCCCCAGCATTTT
CAISESLLTGSGQPQHF
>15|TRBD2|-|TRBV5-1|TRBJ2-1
TGCGCCAGCAGCTTCCTAGCGGGAGGGCCGAATGAGCAGTTCTTC
CASSFLAGGPNEQFF
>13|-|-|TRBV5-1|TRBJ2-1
TGCGCCAGCAGCTTGGCGGGAGTAGATGAGCAGTTCTTC
CASSLAGVDEQFF
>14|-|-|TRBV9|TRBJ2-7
TGTGTGGGTGGGGATTGGAGCGGGTTCTACGAGCAGTACTTC
CVGGDWSGFYEQYF
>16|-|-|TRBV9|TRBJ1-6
TGTGCCAGCAGCCGAGCCCCCGGAGGGAGTCCAGAGGCCCTCCACTTT
CASSRAPGGSPEALHF
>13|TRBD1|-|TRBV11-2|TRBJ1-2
TGTGCCAGCAGCTGGGACAGAAGCTATGGCTACACCTTC
CASSWDRSYGYTF
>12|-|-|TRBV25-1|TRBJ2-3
TGTGCCAGCAGTGAAGCGGGAGATACGCAGTATTTT
CASSEAGDTQYF
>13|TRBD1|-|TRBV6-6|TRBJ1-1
TGTGCCAGCAGCCCAGGGACAGGGCAGGGAGCTTTCTTT
CASSPGTGQGAFF
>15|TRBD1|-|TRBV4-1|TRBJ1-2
TGCGCCAGCAGCCAAGTGGACAGGGCGAACTATGGCTACACCTTC
CASSQVDRANYGYTF
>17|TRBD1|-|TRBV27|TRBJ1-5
TGTGCCAGCAGTTTAAGACAGGGTCTGAATCGCAATCAGCCCCAGCATTTT
CASSLRQGLNRNQPQHF
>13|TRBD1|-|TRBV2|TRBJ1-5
TGTGCCAGCCGGGACAGGGGCAATCAGCCCCAGCATTTT
CASRDRGNQPQHF
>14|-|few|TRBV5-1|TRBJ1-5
TGCGCCAGCAGCTTGGGGACAGGCAATCAGCCCCAGCATTTT
CASSLGTGNQPQHF
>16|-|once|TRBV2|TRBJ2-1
TGTGCCACCCAAGGGGGGGAGCAGGTTCTGGACAATGAGCAGTTCTTC
CATQGGEQVLDNEQFF
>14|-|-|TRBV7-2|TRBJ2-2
TGTGCCAGCAGCAATCGACTAGTTGGTGGGGAGCTGTTTTTT
CASSNRLVGGELFF
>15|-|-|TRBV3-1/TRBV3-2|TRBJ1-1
TGTGCCACCCAGCCGGGGGGGGCCCGCCAAACTGAAGCTTTCTTT
CATQPGGARQTEAFF
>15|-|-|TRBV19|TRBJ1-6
TGTGCCAGTAGTGTCACTCCCGGGTCTATCGGACCCCTCCACTTT
CASSVTPGSIGPLHF
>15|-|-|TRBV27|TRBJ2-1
TGTGCCAGCAGGCCGGGACTCAACAGCTACAATGAGCAGTTCTTC
CASRPGLNSYNEQFF